Following are 13 T cell receptor beta chains from one sample sequenced in a study of blood T cell repertoires in COVID-19. Sequencing used immunoSEQ multiplex PCR; TCRdb keeps in-frame clones, though not all of them. The table has around 110,000 clones, 80% to 90% seen once; the top ten hold 4% to 6%. The sample taken for sequencing was peripheral blood. The origin of the receptors is a man aged 40-55 years with active or convalescent COVID-19.

This clone occurred once. This chain links TRBV7-3 with TRBJ2-3, with 12 bases aligning to TRBD2. The CDR3 runs to 15 residues. In germline, CDR1 is SGHTA, CDR2 FQGTGA. V shed 5 bases, J shed 4 bases, and the junction held 4 bases outside the gene matches. In DNA, the CDR3 is TGTGCCAGCAGCCTACTAGCGGGAGGCGCAGATACGCAGTATTTT. This sequence encodes CASSLLAGGADTQYF.

The chain uses TRBV6-5 and TRBJ1-3, with a tentative D call TRBD1 (6 bases). The CDR3 consists of 15 residues. Germline V lookup: CDR1 MNHEY, CDR2 SVGAGI. Trimming stripped 5 bases from V and 4 bases from J, with 15 bases between. CDR3 in amino acids: CASSQKGQIGNTIYF. In DNA, the CDR3 is TGTGCCAGCAGTCAAAAGGGACAAATAGGAAACACCATATATTTT.

The chain joins TRBV5-1 to TRBJ1-1; 8 positions agree with TRBD1. CDR1 SGHRS and CDR2 YFSETQ come from the germline V gene. CDR3 length equals 15 residues. V gave up 4 bases and J gave up 4 bases; unmatched junction bases: 9. The CDR3 nucleotides are TGCGCCAGCAGCGCAGAAACAGGGGGTTTCACTGAAGCTTTCTTT. It translates to CASSAETGGFTEAFF.

Only a few counts were recorded for this clone. The chain carries TRBV6-5 and TRBJ1-1; 7 bases match TRBD1. The CDR3 runs to 13 residues. Unmatched junction bases numbered 4, after V lost 6 bases and J lost 3 bases. The germline V gene encodes CDR1 MNHEY and CDR2 SVGAGI. CDR3 in DNA: TGTGCCAGCAGCCGGGGACAGCACACTGAAGCTTTCTTT. Protein product: CASSRGQHTEAFF.

This sequence joins TRBV10-1 and TRBJ2-2; D unclear. CDR1 is WNHNN and CDR2 is SYGVQD in the germline V gene (reference sequence). The V end was cut by 6 bases, the J end by 7 bases, with 9 bases between. There are 12 residues in the CDR3. The CDR3 coding sequence is TGCGCCAGCAGGACCACGGGCGGGGAGCTGTTTTTT. This translates into CASRTTGGELFF.

This clone occurred once. The V and J genes are TRBV7-6 and TRBJ1-4, with 8 bases fitting TRBD1. This CDR3 spans 16 amino acids. Germline CDR1 reads SGHVS; CDR2 reads FNYEAQ. Germline trimming cut 2 bases from V and 3 bases from J; bases unmatched to any gene: 5. The CDR3: CASSLQTGVSNEKLFF. The CDR3 region has the DNA TGTGCCAGCAGCTTACAGACAGGGGTGTCTAATGAAAAACTGTTTTTT.

V and J are TRBV9 and TRBJ2-5, with 7 bases matching TRBD1. The CDR3 covers 15 residues. Germline assignment: CDR1 SGDLS and CDR2 YYNGEE. Trimming at V came to 5 bases and at J to 4 bases, leaving 11 bases not matched to a gene. CDR3 in amino acids: CASSRPGQSSETQYF. CDR3 sequence (DNA): TGTGCCAGCAGTCGACCGGGACAGAGCTCAGAGACCCAGTACTTC.

This sequence joins TRBV15 and TRBJ2-3; D is perhaps TRBD2 (5 bases). Trimming cost V 0 bases and J 0 bases, with 16 bases left between them. Germline V gene sequence: CDR1 LNHNV, CDR2 YYDKDF (reference sequence). The CDR3 extends over 18 amino acids. CDR3 coding DNA: TGTGCCACCAGCAGAGATCCCGATTTAGCGAAAAGCACAGATACGCAGTATTTT. Protein sequence: CATSRDPDLAKSTDTQYF. Complete variable domain (other parts from reference TRBV15 and TRBJ2-3): DAMVIQNPRYQVTQFGKPVTLSCSQTLNHNVMYWYQQKSSQAPKLLFHYYDKDFNNEADTPDNFQSRRPNTSFCFLDIRSPGLGDTAMYLCATSRDPDLAKSTDTQYFGPGTRLTVL.

The chain recombines TRBV10-3 with TRBJ2-3; 8 nucleotides align to TRBD1. Germline values: CDR1 ENHRY, CDR2 SYGVKD. The CDR3 loop spans 13 amino acids. V lost 10 bases, J lost 3 bases, and 6 bases stayed unmatched. The CDR3 is CATSDRETDTQYF. The CDR3 nucleotides are TGTGCCACCTCGGACAGGGAGACAGATACGCAGTATTTT.

The rearrangement links TRBV19 to TRBJ2-6; 7 nucleotides line up with TRBD1. Germline assignment: CDR1 LNHDA and CDR2 SQIVND (reference sequence). V was clipped by 5 bases and J by 0 bases; unmatched bases: 7. This CDR3 region has 17 residues. In nucleotides, the CDR3 is TGTGCCAGTAGTCCCCGGACAGGCCGCTCTGGGGCCAACGTCCTGACTTTC. This gives the protein CASSPRTGRSGANVLTF.

This rearrangement joins TRBV28 to TRBJ1-2; unclear D gene. Between the trimmed V and J ends, which lost 6 bases and 0 bases, there was a span of 14 bases. Germline V lookup: CDR1 MDHEN, CDR2 SYDVKM. CDR3 length equals 15 residues. CDR3: CASSPHTGANYGYTF. The CDR3, as DNA: TGTGCCAGCAGCCCCCATACCGGGGCTAACTATGGCTACACCTTC.

The rearrangement uses TRBV12-5 and TRBJ2-1; 8 nucleotides agree with TRBD2. CDR1 is LGHNT and CDR2 is FRNRAP in the germline V gene. V lost 6 bases to trimming and J lost 0 bases; unmatched junction nucleotides: 1. The CDR3 is 14 residues long. The CDR3 loop reads CASGGTSSYNEQFF. The CDR3, as DNA: TGTGCTAGTGGCGGGACTAGCTCCTACAATGAGCAGTTCTTC.

The chain uses TRBV5-1 and TRBJ2-7; perhaps TRBD1 as D (5 bases). Trimming cost V 4 bases and J 2 bases, with 10 bases left between them. This CDR3 comprises 13 residues. Germline V gene sequence: CDR1 SGHRS, CDR2 YFSETQ. The CDR3 region is CASSEPGPYEQYF. DNA for the CDR3: TGCGCCAGCAGCGAACCAGGGCCCTACGAGCAGTACTTC. Using reference TRBV5-1 and TRBJ2-7 for the parts outside the CDR3, the full variable domain is KAGVTQTPRYLIKTRGQQVTLSCSPISGHRSVSWYQQTPGQGLQFLFEYFSETQRNKGNFPGRFSGRQFSNSRSEMNVSTLELGDSALYLCASSEPGPYEQYFGPGTRLTVT.